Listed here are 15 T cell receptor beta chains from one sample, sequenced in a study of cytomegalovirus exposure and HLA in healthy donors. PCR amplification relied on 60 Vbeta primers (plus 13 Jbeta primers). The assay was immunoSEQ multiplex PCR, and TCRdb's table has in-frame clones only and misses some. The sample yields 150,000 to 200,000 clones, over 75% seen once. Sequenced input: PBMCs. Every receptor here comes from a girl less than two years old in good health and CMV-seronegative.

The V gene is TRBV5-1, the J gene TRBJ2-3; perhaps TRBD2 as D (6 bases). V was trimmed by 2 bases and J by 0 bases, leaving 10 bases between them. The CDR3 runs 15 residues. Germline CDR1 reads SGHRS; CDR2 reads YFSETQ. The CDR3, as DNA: TGCGCCAGCAGCTTTTTGAGCGGGAGCACAGATACGCAGTATTTT. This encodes CASSFLSGSTDTQYF.

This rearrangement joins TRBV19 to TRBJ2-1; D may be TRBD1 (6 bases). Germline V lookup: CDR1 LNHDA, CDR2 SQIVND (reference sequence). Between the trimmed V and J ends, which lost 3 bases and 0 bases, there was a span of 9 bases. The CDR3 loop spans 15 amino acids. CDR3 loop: CASSMDRSSYNEQFF. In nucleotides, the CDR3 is TGTGCCAGTAGTATGGACAGAAGCTCCTACAATGAGCAGTTCTTC. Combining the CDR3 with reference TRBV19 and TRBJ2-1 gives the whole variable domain DGGITQSPKYLFRKEGQNVTLSCEQNLNHDAMYWYRQDPGQGLRLIYYSQIVNDFQKGDIAEGYSVSREKKESFPLTVTSAQKNPTAFYLCASSMDRSSYNEQFFGPGTRLTVL.

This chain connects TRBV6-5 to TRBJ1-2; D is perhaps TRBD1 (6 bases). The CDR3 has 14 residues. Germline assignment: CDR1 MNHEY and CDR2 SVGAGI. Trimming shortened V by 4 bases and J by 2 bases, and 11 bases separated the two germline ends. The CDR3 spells CASSSQGRNYGYTF. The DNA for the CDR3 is TGTGCCAGCAGTTCGCAGGGGCGAAACTATGGCTACACCTTC.

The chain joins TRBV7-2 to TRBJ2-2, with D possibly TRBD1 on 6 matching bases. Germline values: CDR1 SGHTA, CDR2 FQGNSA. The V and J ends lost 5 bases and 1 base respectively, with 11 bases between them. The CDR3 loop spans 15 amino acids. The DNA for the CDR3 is TGTGCCAGCAGCCCCGGGACACGGAACACCGGGGAGCTGTTTTTT. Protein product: CASSPGTRNTGELFF.

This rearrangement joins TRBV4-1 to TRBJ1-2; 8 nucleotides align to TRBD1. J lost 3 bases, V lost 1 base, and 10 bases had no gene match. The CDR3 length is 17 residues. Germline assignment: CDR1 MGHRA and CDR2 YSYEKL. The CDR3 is CASSQGILRTGHYGYTF. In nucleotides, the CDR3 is TGCGCCAGCAGCCAAGGTATTCTGCGGACAGGGCACTATGGCTACACCTTC.

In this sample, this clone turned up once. The DNA of the CDR3 is TGCGCCAGCAGCCAGGGCGGGGGACTGACAGATACGCAGTATTTT. Protein: CASSQGGGLTDTQYF. V gene TRBV4-1 combines with J gene TRBJ2-3, with 7 bases lining up with TRBD2. CDR1 MGHRA and CDR2 YSYEKL come from the germline V gene. Losses at the gene ends were 3 bases for V and 3 bases for J; bases not matched to a gene: 6. CDR3 length equals 15 residues.

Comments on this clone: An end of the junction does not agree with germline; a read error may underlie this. CDR3 in DNA: TGTGCCGCCAGCTCCCTGCTAGGTGCCAAAAACATTCAGTACTTC. This encodes CAASSLLGAKNIQYF. This chain uses TRBV15 with TRBJ2-4; D is undetermined. Germline V gene data show CDR1 as LNHNV and CDR2 as YYDKDF (reference sequence). This CDR3 spans 15 amino acids.

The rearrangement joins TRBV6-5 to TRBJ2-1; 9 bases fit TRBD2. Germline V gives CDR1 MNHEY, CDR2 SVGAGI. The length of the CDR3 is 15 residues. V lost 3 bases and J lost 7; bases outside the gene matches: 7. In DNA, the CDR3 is TGTGCCAGCAGTTATTATAGCGGGGGCCGTAATGAGCAGTTCTTC. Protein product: CASSYYSGGRNEQFF.

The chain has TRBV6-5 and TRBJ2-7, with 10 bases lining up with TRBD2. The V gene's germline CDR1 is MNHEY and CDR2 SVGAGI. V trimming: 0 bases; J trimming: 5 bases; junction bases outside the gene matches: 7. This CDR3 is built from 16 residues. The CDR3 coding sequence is TGTGCCAGCAGTTACTCGGTTTCTAGCGGGAGAAACGAGCAGTACTTC. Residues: CASSYSVSSGRNEQYF.

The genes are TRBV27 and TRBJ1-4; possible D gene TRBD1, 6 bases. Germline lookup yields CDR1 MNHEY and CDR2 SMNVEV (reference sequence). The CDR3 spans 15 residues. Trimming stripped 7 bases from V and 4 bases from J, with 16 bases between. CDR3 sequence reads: CASKGGTAINEKLFF. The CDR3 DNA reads TGTGCCAGCAAGGGGGGGACGGCTATTAATGAAAAACTGTTTTTT.

CDR3 nucleotide sequence: TGCGCCAGCAGCTTCGAAGCGGGAGCCTACGAGCAGTACTTC. Translated, it gives CASSFEAGAYEQYF. This sequence joins TRBV5-1 and TRBJ2-7; 8 bases match TRBD2. The CDR3 is made up of 14 amino acids. CDR1 is SGHRS, CDR2 YFSETQ, per germline. V trimming: 2 bases; J trimming: 2 bases; junction bases outside the gene matches: 3.

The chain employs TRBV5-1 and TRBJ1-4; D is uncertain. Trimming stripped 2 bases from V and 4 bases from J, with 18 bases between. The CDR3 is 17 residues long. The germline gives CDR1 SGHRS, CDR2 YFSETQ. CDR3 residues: CASSFVEGDGGNEKLFF. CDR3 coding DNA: TGCGCCAGCAGCTTCGTAGAGGGAGATGGTGGTAATGAAAAACTGTTTTTT.

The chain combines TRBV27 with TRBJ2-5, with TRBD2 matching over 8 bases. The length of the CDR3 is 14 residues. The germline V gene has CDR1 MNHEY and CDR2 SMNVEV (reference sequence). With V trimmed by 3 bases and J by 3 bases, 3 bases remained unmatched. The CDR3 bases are TGTGCCAGCAGTTTCCGACTAGCGAAAGAGACCCAGTACTTC. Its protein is CASSFRLAKETQYF.

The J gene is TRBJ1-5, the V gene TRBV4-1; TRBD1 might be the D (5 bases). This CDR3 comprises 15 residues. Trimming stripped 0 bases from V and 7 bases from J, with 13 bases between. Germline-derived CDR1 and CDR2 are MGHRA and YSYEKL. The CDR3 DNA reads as TGCGCCAGCAGCCAAGAATGGCGGGGGGGACAGCCCCAGCATTTT. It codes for CASSQEWRGGQPQHF.

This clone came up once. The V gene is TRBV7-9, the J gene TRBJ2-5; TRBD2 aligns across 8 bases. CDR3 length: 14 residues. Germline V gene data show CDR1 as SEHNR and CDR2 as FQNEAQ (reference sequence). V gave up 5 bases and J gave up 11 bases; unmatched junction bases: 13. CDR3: CASSPSGGSGVQYF. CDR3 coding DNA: TGTGCCAGCAGCCCATCGGGGGGGTCGGGCGTACAGTACTTC.